Listed below are T cell receptor beta chains from one sample, sequenced in a study of blood T cell repertoires in COVID-19. TCRdb's table, derived via immunoSEQ multiplex PCR, lists solely in-frame clones and lacks some. The table has roughly 180,000 clones, approximately 86% seen once. The specimen was peripheral blood. These receptors came from a man aged 65 to 79 with active or convalescent COVID-19. Both conserved end residues are part of each CDR3. A D gene is named only where the DNA matches it firmly. Clone size is shown for a subset of rows, as once, few, many or a class of expanded clone.

CDR3	DNA	J	D	V	size
CSVRRRGGTSGPRSIYNEQFF	TGCAGCGTGCGTAGGAGGGGGGGGACTAGCGGTCCCAGATCGATCTACAATGAGCAGTTCTTC	TRBJ2-1	TRBD2	TRBV29-1	once
CASSSPARTSYGYTF	TGTGCCAGCAGCTCACCCGCCCGGACAAGCTATGGCTACACCTTC	TRBJ1-2	NA	TRBV7-2	NA
CASSLAGQPQHF	TGTGCCAGCAGCTTGGCGGGTCAGCCCCAGCATTTT	TRBJ1-5	NA	TRBV5-8	few
CASSPGLAGGSLTATDTQYF	TGTGCCAGCTCACCGGGACTAGCGGGAGGGTCCCTGACCGCCACAGATACGCAGTATTTT	TRBJ2-3	TRBD2	TRBV18	few
CASSYSGGTIYF	TGTGCCAGCAGTTACTCCGGTGGCACCATATATTTT	TRBJ1-3	NA	TRBV6-5	NA
CASSLDSRAGGHEKLFF	TGTGCCAGCAGCTTAGATTCGAGGGCAGGGGGCCATGAAAAACTGTTTTTT	TRBJ1-4	TRBD1	TRBV7-9	NA
CASRPGQGADTQYF	TGTGCCAGCAGGCCCGGACAGGGGGCAGATACGCAGTATTTT	TRBJ2-3	TRBD1	TRBV2	NA
CASSLGGARGYEQYF	TGTGCCAGCAGCCTTGGGGGGGCGCGGGGGTACGAGCAGTACTTC	TRBJ2-7	NA	TRBV28	NA
CASSPGGPVTDTQYF	TGTGCCAGCAGCCCAGGGGGACCAGTCACAGATACGCAGTATTTT	TRBJ2-3	TRBD1	TRBV7-6	NA
CASSGHGTHYEQYF	TGTGCCAGCAGCGGGCACGGGACACACTACGAGCAGTACTTC	TRBJ2-7	NA	TRBV21-1	NA
CASSFPGGLAKNIQYF	TGTGCCAGCAGCTTCCCAGGTGGCTTAGCCAAAAACATTCAGTACTTC	TRBJ2-4	NA	TRBV7-2	NA
CASSYRTGGGDTQYF	TGTGCCAGCAGCTATAGGACAGGTGGAGGAGATACGCAGTATTTT	TRBJ2-3	TRBD1	TRBV7-2	NA
CASSIWEGALGGGQPQHF	TGTGCCAGTAGTATTTGGGAAGGGGCCCTGGGGGGGGGTCAGCCCCAGCATTTT	TRBJ1-5	NA	TRBV19	NA
CANVPQRGAGNEQFF	TGTGCCAACGTACCTCAGCGGGGGGCGGGCAATGAGCAGTTCTTC	TRBJ2-1	TRBD2	TRBV30	NA
CASGRGTEAFF	TGTGCCAGCGGCAGGGGCACTGAAGCTTTCTTT	TRBJ1-1	NA	TRBV6-5	NA
CASNPAGLAGVVGTGELFF	TGTGCCAGCAATCCAGCGGGACTAGCGGGAGTGGTTGGTACCGGGGAGCTGTTTTTT	TRBJ2-2	TRBD2	TRBV28	NA
CASSLSPVTDTQYF	TGTGCCAGCAGCTTATCCCCAGTCACAGATACGCAGTATTTT	TRBJ2-3	NA	TRBV7-9	NA
CASSTTTRSGELFF	TGTGCCAGCAGTACAACCACTAGATCCGGGGAGCTGTTTTTT	TRBJ2-2	NA	TRBV2	NA